This T cell receptor (beta chain) was sequenced for a study of CD8 T cells in Susac syndrome (dated by TCRdb to about 2019). Study-wide context: Whether CD8+ T cell activation and differentiation in Susac syndrome was antigen driven was tested using repertoire sequencing. General conclusions and limits of the study: The TCR sequencing and HLA analysis was acknowledged to have included a relatively small number of individuals.

Trimming costs V 4 bases and J 2 bases, and their ends lie 12 bases apart. The germline V gene (reference sequence) supplies CDR1 SGHNT and CDR2 YYREEE. Its CDR3 holds 14 amino acids, cysteine through phenylalanine. The only DNA kept is the CDR3, 42 bases in frame from the first base. Peripheral blood CD8+ and CD4+ T cells from healthy donors, Susac syndrome patients and multiple sclerosis patients were profiled using high-throughput TCR beta sequencing. The multiple sclerosis controls were treatment-naive patients whose relapsing-remitting disease, either stable or active, fulfilled the revised McDonald criteria. Bulk CD8+ and CD4+ T cells were purified magnetically by negative isolation, whereas CD8+ TEMRA cells were enriched by FACS. Blood was collected in EDTA tubes and processed within 24 hours, with PBMCs isolated through density gradient centrifugation. PBMCs intended for TCR sequencing were cryopreserved in liquid nitrogen and thawed later in a water bath at 37 degrees C. A purity of at least 90% was achieved for sorted or isolated CD4+, CD8+ and CD8+ TEMRA cells.

With regard to this clonotype: Its antigen is not yet known. It has no much larger one-base neighbor in the sample; base qualities were not kept.

RNA was extracted with the RNeasy kit and roughly 0.45 to 1 ug was reverse transcribed using random hexamers. The immunoSEQ multiplex PCR assay, covering 54 Vbeta and 13 Jbeta segments, was used to amplify TCR beta CDR3 regions. PCR amplification bias was corrected using a synthetic template baseline for primer optimization and computational correction. As for how the authors treated the data: Reads were annotated to V, D and J genes per IMGT and analyzed with immunoSEQ Analyzer, keeping only productive sequences. To calculate clonality, Shannon entropy was normalized by log2 of the number of productive unique sequences and then subtracted from one. For each patient and control, public and private clones were evaluated among the 100 most prevalent clones. Susac-specific clones were defined as absent from healthy and MS cohorts, 800 to 1,200 published viral clones and other ImmuneACCESS disease sequences. Through fastp at Q25 and MiXCR, TCRdb rebuilt clones from the public reads, retaining in-frame beta chains. Every distinct CDR3 protein forms one entry, paired with its most common genes and DNA. V and J calls and clone size were set by TCRdb, not the authors. The sample profile shows roughly 130,000 distinct CDR3 sequences; 90% to 95% of them were found once. 0.095% to 0.15% of the sample is in the top ten clones.

The receptor chain draws on TRBV5-4 and TRBJ2-5, and TRBD2 may be the D gene, going by 6 matching bases. Input material: CD4+ T cells from PBMCs. This sequence was found in a human donor with multiple sclerosis. In nucleotide form, the sequence is TGTGCCAGCAGCCCGGGAGTAAGACAAGAGACCCAGTACTTC. Translated, this is CASSPGVRQETQYF.